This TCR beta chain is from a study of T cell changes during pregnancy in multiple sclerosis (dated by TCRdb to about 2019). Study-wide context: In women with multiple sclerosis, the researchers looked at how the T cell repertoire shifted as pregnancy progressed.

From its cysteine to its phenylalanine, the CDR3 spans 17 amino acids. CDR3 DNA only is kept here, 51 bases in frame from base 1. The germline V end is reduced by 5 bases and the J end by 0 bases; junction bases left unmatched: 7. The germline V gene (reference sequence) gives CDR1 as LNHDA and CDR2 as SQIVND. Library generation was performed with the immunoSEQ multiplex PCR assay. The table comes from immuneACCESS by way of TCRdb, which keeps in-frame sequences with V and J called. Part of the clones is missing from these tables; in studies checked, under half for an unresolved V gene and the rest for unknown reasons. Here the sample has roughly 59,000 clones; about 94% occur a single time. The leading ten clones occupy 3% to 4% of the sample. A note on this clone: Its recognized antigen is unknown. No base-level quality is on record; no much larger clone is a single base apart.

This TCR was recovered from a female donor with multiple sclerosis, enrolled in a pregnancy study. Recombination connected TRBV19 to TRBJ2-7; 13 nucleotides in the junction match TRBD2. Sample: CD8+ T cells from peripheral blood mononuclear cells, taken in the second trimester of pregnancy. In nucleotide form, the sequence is TGTGCCAGTAGTCCAGGGACTAGCGGGGCCCTCTCCTACGAGCAGTACTTC. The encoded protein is CASSPGTSGALSYEQYF.